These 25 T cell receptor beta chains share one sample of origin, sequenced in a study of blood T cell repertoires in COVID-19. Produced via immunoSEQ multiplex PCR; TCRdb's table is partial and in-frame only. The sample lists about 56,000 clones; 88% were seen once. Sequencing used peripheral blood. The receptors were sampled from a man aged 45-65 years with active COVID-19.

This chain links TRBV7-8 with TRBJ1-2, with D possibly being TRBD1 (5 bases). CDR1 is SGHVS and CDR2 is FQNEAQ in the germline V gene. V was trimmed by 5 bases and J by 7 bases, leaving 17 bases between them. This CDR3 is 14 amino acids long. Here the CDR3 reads CASSVTGLMGGYTF. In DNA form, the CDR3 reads TGTGCCAGCAGCGTAACAGGATTGATGGGTGGCTACACCTTC.

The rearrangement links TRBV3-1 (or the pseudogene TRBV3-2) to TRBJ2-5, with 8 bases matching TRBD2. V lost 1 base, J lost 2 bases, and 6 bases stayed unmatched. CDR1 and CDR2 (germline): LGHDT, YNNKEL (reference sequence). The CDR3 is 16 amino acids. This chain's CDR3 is CASSQAGGGTQETQYF. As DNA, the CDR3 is TGTGCCAGCAGCCAAGCCGGGGGGGGGACGCAAGAGACCCAGTACTTC.

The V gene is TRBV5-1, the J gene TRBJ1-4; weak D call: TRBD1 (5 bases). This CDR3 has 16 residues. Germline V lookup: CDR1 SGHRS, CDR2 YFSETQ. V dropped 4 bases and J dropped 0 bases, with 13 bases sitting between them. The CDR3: CASSPGEATTNEKLFF. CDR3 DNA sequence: TGCGCCAGCAGCCCGGGGGAAGCCACAACTAATGAAAAACTGTTTTTT.

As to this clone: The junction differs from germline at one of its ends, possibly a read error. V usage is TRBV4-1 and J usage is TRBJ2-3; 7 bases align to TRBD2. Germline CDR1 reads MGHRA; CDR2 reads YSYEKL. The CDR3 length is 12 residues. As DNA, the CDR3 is TGCGCCAGCAGCCCACCCCGGGGGGACCGAAATTTT. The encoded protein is CASSPPRGDRNF.

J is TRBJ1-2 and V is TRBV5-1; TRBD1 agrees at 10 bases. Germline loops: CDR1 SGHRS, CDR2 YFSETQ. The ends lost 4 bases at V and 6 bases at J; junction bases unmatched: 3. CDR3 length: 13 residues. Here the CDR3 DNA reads TGCGCCAGCAGCACAGGGACAGGGGATGGCTACACCTTC. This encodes CASSTGTGDGYTF.

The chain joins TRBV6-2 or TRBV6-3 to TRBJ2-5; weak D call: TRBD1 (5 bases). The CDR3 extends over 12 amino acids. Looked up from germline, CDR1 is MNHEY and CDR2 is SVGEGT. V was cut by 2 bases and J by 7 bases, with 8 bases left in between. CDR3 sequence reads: CASSYLGRTQYF. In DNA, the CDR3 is TGTGCCAGCAGTTACCTGGGGCGGACCCAGTACTTC.

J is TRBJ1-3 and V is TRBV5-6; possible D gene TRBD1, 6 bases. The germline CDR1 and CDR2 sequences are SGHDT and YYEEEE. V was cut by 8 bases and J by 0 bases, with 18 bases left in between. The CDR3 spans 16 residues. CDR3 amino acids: CASHGQKAFSGNTIYF. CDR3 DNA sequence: TGTGCCAGTCACGGACAGAAAGCCTTCTCTGGAAACACCATATATTTT.

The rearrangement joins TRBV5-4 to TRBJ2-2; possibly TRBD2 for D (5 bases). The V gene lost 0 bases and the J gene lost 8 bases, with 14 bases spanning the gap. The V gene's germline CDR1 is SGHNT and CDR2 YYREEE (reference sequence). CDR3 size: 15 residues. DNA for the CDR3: TGTGCCAGCAGCTTGGGTCCCCCCGGGGAGGGGGAGCTGTTTTTT. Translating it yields CASSLGPPGEGELFF. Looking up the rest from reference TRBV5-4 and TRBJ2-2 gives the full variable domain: ETGVTQSPTHLIKTRGQQVTLRCSSQSGHNTVSWYQQALGQGPQFIFQYYREEENGRGNFPPRFSGLQFPNYSSELNVNALELDDSALYLCASSLGPPGEGELFFGEGSRLTVL.

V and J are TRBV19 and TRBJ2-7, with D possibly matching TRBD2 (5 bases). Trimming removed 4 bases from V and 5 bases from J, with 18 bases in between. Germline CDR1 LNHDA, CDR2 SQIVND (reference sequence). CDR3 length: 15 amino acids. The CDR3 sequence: CASSTQHREFDEQYF. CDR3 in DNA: TGTGCCAGTAGTACGCAACATAGGGAGTTCGACGAGCAGTACTTC. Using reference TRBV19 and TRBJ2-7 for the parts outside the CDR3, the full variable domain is DGGITQSPKYLFRKEGQNVTLSCEQNLNHDAMYWYRQDPGQGLRLIYYSQIVNDFQKGDIAEGYSVSREKKESFPLTVTSAQKNPTAFYLCASSTQHREFDEQYFGPGTRLTVT.

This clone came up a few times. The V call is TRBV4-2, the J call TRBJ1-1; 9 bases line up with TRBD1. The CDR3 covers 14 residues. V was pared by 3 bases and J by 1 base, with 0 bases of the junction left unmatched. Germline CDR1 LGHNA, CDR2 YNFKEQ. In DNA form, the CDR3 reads TGTGCCAGCAGCCAGGGACAGGGGAACACTGAAGCTTTCTTT. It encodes CASSQGQGNTEAFF.

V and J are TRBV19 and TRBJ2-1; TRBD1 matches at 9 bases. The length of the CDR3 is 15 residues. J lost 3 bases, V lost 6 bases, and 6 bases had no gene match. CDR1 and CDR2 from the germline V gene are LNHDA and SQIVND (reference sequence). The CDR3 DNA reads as TGTGCCAGTAGGAGGGACAGGGTCGACTACAATGAGCAGTTCTTC. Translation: CASRRDRVDYNEQFF.

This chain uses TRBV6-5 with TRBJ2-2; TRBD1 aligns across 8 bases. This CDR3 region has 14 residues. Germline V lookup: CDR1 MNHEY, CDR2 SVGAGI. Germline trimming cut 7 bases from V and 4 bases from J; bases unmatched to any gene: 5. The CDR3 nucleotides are TGTGCCAGCACGAGACAGGGGATCACCGGGGAGCTGTTTTTT. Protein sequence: CASTRQGITGELFF.

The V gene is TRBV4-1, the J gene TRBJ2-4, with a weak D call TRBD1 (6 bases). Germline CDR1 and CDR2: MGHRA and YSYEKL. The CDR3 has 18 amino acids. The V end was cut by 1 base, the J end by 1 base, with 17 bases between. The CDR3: CASSQVAFLRGAKNIQYF. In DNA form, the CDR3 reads TGCGCCAGCAGCCAAGTGGCCTTTCTTAGGGGGGCCAAAAACATTCAGTACTTC.

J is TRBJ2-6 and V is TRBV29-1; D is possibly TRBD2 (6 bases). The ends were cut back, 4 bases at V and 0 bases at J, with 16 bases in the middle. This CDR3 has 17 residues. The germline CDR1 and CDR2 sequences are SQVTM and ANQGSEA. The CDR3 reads CSVGGAGSFSGANVLTF. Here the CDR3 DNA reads TGCAGCGTTGGCGGGGCAGGCTCCTTCTCTGGGGCCAACGTCCTGACTTTC.

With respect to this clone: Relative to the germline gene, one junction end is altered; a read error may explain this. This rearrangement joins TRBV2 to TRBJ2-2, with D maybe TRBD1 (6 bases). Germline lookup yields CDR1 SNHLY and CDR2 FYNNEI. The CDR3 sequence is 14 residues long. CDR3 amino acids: CASSEQRDTGKLFF. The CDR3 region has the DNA TGTGCCAGCAGTGAACAAAGGGACACCGGGAAGCTGTTTTTT.

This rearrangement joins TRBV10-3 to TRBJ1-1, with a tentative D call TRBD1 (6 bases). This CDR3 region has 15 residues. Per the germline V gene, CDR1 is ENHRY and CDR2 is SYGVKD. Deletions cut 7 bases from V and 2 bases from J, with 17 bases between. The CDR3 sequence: CAIKAGQWGNTEAFF. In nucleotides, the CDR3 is TGTGCCATCAAGGCCGGACAGTGGGGTAACACTGAAGCTTTCTTT.

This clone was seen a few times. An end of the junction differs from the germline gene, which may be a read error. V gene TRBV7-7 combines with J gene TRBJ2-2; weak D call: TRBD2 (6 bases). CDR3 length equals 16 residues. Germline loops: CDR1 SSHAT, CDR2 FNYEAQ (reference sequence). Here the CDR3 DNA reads TGTGCTAGCAGCTTAGGGAGGATGGTTAACACCGGGGAGCTGTTTTTT. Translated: CASSLGRMVNTGELFF.

DNA for the CDR3: TGTGCCAGCAGCTTAACGTTGACTAGCGGTTACAATGAGCAGTTCTTC. This sequence encodes CASSLTLTSGYNEQFF. The gene calls are TRBV7-3 and TRBJ2-1; 9 bases map to TRBD2. Germline V gene lookup returns CDR1 SGHTA and CDR2 FQGTGA. CDR3 length: 16 residues. With 0 bases clipped from V and 4 bases from J, the junction kept 4 bases outside the gene matches.

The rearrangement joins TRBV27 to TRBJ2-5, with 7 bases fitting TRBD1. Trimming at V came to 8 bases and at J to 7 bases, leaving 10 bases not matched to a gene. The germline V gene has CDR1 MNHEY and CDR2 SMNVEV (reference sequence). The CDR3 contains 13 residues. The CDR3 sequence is CASRRTGEGTQYF. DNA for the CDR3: TGTGCCAGCCGCAGAACAGGGGAAGGGACCCAGTACTTC.

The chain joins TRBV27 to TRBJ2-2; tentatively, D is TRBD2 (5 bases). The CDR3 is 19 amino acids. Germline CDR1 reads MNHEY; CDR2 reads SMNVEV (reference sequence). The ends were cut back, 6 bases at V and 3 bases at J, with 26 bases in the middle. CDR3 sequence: CASSYGISVSLWDTGELFF. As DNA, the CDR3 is TGTGCCAGCAGCTACGGGATTAGCGTTAGCCTTTGGGACACCGGGGAGCTGTTTTTT.

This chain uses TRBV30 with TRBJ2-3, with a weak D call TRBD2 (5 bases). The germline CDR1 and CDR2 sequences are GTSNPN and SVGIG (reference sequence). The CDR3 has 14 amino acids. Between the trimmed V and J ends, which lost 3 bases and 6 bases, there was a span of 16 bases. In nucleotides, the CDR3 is TGTGCCTGGAGGGCGTGGGAGAGGTCGGATACGCAGTATTTT. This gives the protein CAWRAWERSDTQYF.

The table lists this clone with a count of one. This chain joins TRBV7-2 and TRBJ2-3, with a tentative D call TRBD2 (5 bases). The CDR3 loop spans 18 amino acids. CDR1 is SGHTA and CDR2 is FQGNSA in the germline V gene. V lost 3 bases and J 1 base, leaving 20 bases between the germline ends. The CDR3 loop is CASSFLPWGASRTDTQYF. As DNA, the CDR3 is TGTGCCAGCAGCTTTCTACCCTGGGGAGCTTCCCGCACAGATACGCAGTATTTT. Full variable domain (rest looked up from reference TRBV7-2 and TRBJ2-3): GAGVSQSPSNKVTEKGKDVELRCDPISGHTALYWYRQSLGQGLEFLIYFQGNSAPDKSGLPSDRFSAERTGGSVSTLTIQRTQQEDSAVYLCASSFLPWGASRTDTQYFGPGTRLTVL.

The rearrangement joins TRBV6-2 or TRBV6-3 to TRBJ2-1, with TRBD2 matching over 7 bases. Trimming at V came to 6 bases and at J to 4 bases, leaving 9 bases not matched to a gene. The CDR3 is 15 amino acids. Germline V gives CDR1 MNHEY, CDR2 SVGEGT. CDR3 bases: TGTGCCAGCAGCTCCCGCGGGACTAATTACAATGAGCAGTTCTTC. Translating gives CASSSRGTNYNEQFF.

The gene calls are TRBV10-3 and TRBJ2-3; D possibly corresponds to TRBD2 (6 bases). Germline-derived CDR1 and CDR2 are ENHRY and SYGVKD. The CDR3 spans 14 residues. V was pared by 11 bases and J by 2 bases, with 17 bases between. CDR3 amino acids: CASRTTTYTDTQYF. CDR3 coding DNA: TGTGCCTCTAGGACTACTACTTACACAGATACGCAGTATTTT.

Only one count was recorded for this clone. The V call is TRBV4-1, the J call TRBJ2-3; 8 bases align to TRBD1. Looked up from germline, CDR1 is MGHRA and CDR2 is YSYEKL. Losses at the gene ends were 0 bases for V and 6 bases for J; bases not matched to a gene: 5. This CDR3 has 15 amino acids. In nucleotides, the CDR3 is TGCGCCAGCAGCCAAGATTCGACAGGGGTCGATACGCAGTATTTT. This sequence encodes CASSQDSTGVDTQYF.